Presented here are 18 T cell receptor beta chains from one specimen sequenced in a study of shared clonotypes between healthy human individuals. Repertoires were generated with immunoSEQ multiplex PCR, while TCRdb's copy carries only in-frame clones and drops some. Here the sample spans roughly 1,600,000 clones, around 98.5% being singletons. Sequencing was carried out using naive CD4+ T cells sorted from blood. The subset was: CD45RA+ positively selected. All receptors come from a man aged 25-45 years in good health.

The V gene is TRBV9, the J gene TRBJ2-5; no firm D call. CDR1 is SGDLS, CDR2 YYNGEE, per germline. Trimming cost V 7 bases and J 5 bases, with 15 bases left between them. This CDR3 has 13 residues. CDR3 region: CASGLGLTETQYF. In nucleotides, the CDR3 is TGTGCCAGCGGGTTAGGGCTGACGGAGACCCAGTACTTC.

The chain uses TRBV4-1 and TRBJ2-7, with TRBD2 matching over 8 bases. CDR3 length: 19 amino acids. Trimming took 0 bases from V and 0 from J; bases not matched to a gene: 13. Germline V gene lookup returns CDR1 MGHRA and CDR2 YSYEKL. The CDR3 here is CASSQDTREIAGSSYEQYF. Written as DNA, the CDR3 is TGCGCCAGCAGCCAAGATACACGGGAGATAGCGGGAAGCTCCTACGAGCAGTACTTC.

The chain has TRBV11-2 and TRBJ2-1, with TRBD2 matching over 15 bases. The trim removed 3 bases at V and 7 bases at J, leaving 1 base unmatched. The CDR3 consists of 15 residues. Germline V gene data show CDR1 as SGHAT and CDR2 as FQNNGV. CDR3: CASSFGLAGGNEQFF. CDR3 nucleotide sequence: TGTGCCAGCAGCTTTGGACTAGCGGGGGGGAATGAGCAGTTCTTC.

For this clone: Different DNA sequences within this sample yield the same CDR3. J is TRBJ1-5 and V is TRBV18; D unclear. The germline CDR1 and CDR2 sequences are KGHSH and LQKENI. The CDR3 loop spans 13 amino acids. V was shortened by 3 bases and J by 3 bases, with 6 bases between the two germline ends. The CDR3 DNA sequence: TGTGCCAGCTCACCTGGAAACAATCAGCCCCAGCATTTT. Protein sequence: CASSPGNNQPQHF. Supplemented by reference TRBV18 and TRBJ1-5, the full variable domain reads NAGVMQNPRHLVRRRGQEARLRCSPMKGHSHVYWYRQLPEEGLKFMVYLQKENIIDESGMPKERFSAEFPKEGPSILRIQQVVRGDSAAYFCASSPGNNQPQHFGDGTRLSIL.

This chain joins TRBV5-1 and TRBJ2-5; TRBD1 matches at 9 bases. J lost 5 bases, V lost 2 bases, and 4 bases had no gene match. The CDR3 is 14 residues long. The germline V gene has CDR1 SGHRS and CDR2 YFSETQ. The CDR3 coding sequence is TGCGCCAGCAGCTTCGGGACAGGGTCGGAGACCCAGTACTTC. This sequence encodes CASSFGTGSETQYF.

The chain couples TRBV7-2 to TRBJ2-3; D is tentatively TRBD1 or TRBD2 (5 bases each). This CDR3 spans 14 amino acids. V was trimmed by 0 bases and J by 3 bases, leaving 7 bases between them. Per the germline V gene, CDR1 is SGHTA and CDR2 is FQGNSA. The CDR3 protein is CASSLAWGTDTQYF. CDR3 DNA sequence: TGTGCCAGCAGCTTAGCTTGGGGGACAGATACGCAGTATTTT.

The chain combines TRBV7-9 with TRBJ2-5; D remains ambiguous. CDR1 and CDR2 (germline): SEHNR, FQNEAQ (reference sequence). The V end was cut by 8 bases, the J end by 2 bases, with 12 bases between. This CDR3 is 13 amino acids long. As DNA, the CDR3 is TGTGCCAGCGCTCGTTCGCAGCAAGAGACCCAGTACTTC. Its protein is CASARSQQETQYF.

This clone was found once. This chain uses TRBV15 with TRBJ1-2; tentatively, D is TRBD1 (6 bases). Germline CDR1 reads LNHNV; CDR2 reads YYDKDF (reference sequence). V lost 1 base and J 3 bases, leaving 12 bases between the germline ends. The CDR3 spans 15 residues. The CDR3 reads CATSRGGADDYGYTF. For the CDR3, the DNA is TGTGCCACCAGCAGAGGGGGGGCGGACGACTATGGCTACACCTTC.

The rearrangement links TRBV28 to TRBJ2-3; 12 bases map to TRBD2. There are 17 residues in the CDR3. The V and J ends lost 4 bases and 2 bases, in that order; junction bases with no gene match: 7. Looked up from germline, CDR1 is MDHEN and CDR2 is SYDVKM. This chain's CDR3 is CASSSRLAGADTDTQYF. Written as DNA, the CDR3 is TGTGCCAGCAGTTCTAGACTAGCGGGAGCCGACACAGATACGCAGTATTTT.

The CDR3 nucleotides are TGTGCCAGCAGTTTCCCGGGAAACTACGAGCAGTACTTC. Translation gives CASSFPGNYEQYF. This chain uses TRBV28 with TRBJ2-7, with a possible D match to TRBD2 (5 bases). The germline V gene has CDR1 MDHEN and CDR2 SYDVKM. This CDR3 has 13 amino acids. Trimming stripped 3 bases from V and 3 bases from J, with 9 bases between.

This chain uses TRBV5-1 with TRBJ2-3, with D uncertain. Germline V gene lookup returns CDR1 SGHRS and CDR2 YFSETQ. V was cut by 2 bases and J by 2 bases, with 9 bases left in between. The CDR3 spans 14 residues. CDR3 residues: CASSLEMFTDTQYF. Written as DNA, the CDR3 is TGCGCCAGCAGCTTAGAGATGTTCACAGATACGCAGTATTTT.

The chain combines TRBV4-3 with TRBJ2-3, with D possibly being TRBD2 (6 bases). Looked up from germline, CDR1 is LGHNA and CDR2 is YSLEER. This CDR3 is 16 amino acids long. V lost 2 bases and J lost 0, with 12 bases in between. This chain's CDR3 is CASSQSLALSTDTQYF. DNA for the CDR3: TGCGCCAGCAGCCAATCGCTAGCGCTGAGCACAGATACGCAGTATTTT.

This rearrangement joins TRBV4-1 to TRBJ2-2; 11 bases match TRBD1. V lost 3 bases to trimming and J lost 2 bases; unmatched junction nucleotides: 5. This CDR3 has 17 amino acids. Germline V gene data show CDR1 as MGHRA and CDR2 as YSYEKL. Here the CDR3 reads CASSHAGQGANTGELFF. DNA for the CDR3: TGCGCCAGCAGCCACGCCGGACAGGGGGCCAACACCGGGGAGCTGTTTTTT.

The chain uses TRBV2 and TRBJ1-4; D not resolved. Germline CDR1 SNHLY, CDR2 FYNNEI. The CDR3 consists of 12 residues. The ends were cut back, 6 bases at V and 11 bases at J, with 13 bases in the middle. The CDR3 spells CASRSPGGKLFF. In DNA, the CDR3 is TGTGCCAGCAGGAGCCCCGGAGGGAAACTGTTTTTT.

The gene calls are TRBV6-1 and TRBJ1-3; D is ambiguous. Germline loops: CDR1 MNHNS, CDR2 SASEGT. With 2 bases removed from V and 0 bases from J, the gap between germline ends came to 17 bases. There are 18 residues in the CDR3. The CDR3 loop is CASSETVVTSRSGNTIYF. The CDR3 coding sequence is TGTGCCAGCAGTGAAACGGTCGTCACCAGCCGCTCTGGAAACACCATATATTTT.

The genes are TRBV11-2 and TRBJ2-1; perhaps TRBD2 as D (7 bases). Trimming shortened V by 5 bases and J by 4 bases, and 15 bases separated the two germline ends. Germline lookup yields CDR1 SGHAT and CDR2 FQNNGV. The CDR3 is 15 residues long. CDR3 sequence: CASSNRGRVYNEQFF. DNA for the CDR3: TGTGCCAGCAGCAATAGGGGGAGGGTGTACAATGAGCAGTTCTTC.

Remarks on this clone: The same CDR3 is also encoded by other DNA sequences in this sample. This sequence joins TRBV5-1 and TRBJ2-5; either TRBD1 or TRBD2 may fit D (5 bases each). The CDR3 is 14 residues long. V lost 0 bases to trimming and J lost 3 bases, with 9 bases between them. Germline assignment: CDR1 SGHRS and CDR2 YFSETQ. This CDR3 is CASSLGGSEETQYF. CDR3 DNA: TGCGCCAGCAGCTTGGGGGGGAGTGAAGAGACCCAGTACTTC.

The gene calls are TRBV29-1 and TRBJ2-5; TRBD2 aligns across 13 bases. There are 14 residues in the CDR3. V lost 6 bases to trimming and J lost 1 base; unmatched junction nucleotides: 2. Germline V CDR1 and CDR2: SQVTM, ANQGSEA. This chain's CDR3 is CSVRTSGSQETQYF. In DNA, the CDR3 is TGCAGCGTGAGGACTAGCGGGAGCCAAGAGACCCAGTACTTC.